A single sample gave rise to the 4 T cell receptor beta chains below, sequenced in a study of cytomegalovirus exposure and HLA in healthy donors. PCR involved 60 Vbeta and 13 Jbeta primers. The table came from immunoSEQ multiplex PCR; TCRdb's copy has only in-frame clones and leaves some out. The repertoire table contains about 170,000 clones. Sequencing was carried out using PBMCs. The source of these receptors is a woman under 30 in good health and CMV-seropositive.

The chain carries TRBV18 and TRBJ2-7, with 11 nucleotides matching TRBD1. Losses at the gene ends were 6 bases for V and 5 bases for J; bases not matched to a gene: 6. The CDR3 runs to 14 residues. CDR1 is KGHSH and CDR2 is LQKENI in the germline V gene. CDR3 amino acids: CASSRDRGSNEQYF. CDR3 nucleotide sequence: TGTGCCAGCTCCCGGGACAGGGGGTCCAACGAGCAGTACTTC.

The V gene is TRBV6-5, the J gene TRBJ1-1; TRBD1 is a possible D gene (6 bases). Germline V lookup: CDR1 MNHEY, CDR2 SVGAGI. V was trimmed by 7 bases and J by 1 base, leaving 16 bases between them. The CDR3 is made up of 15 amino acids. As DNA, the CDR3 is TGTGCCAGCACCTATACTCGGGGGGCGAACACTGAAGCTTTCTTT. The encoded protein is CASTYTRGANTEAFF.

The V call is TRBV5-4, the J call TRBJ2-3; tentative D call: TRBD1 (6 bases). In germline, CDR1 is SGHNT, CDR2 YYREEE (reference sequence). The CDR3 sequence is 14 residues long. V was clipped by 5 bases and J by 5 bases, with 15 bases between them. CDR3 bases: TGTGCCAGCAGACAGGGATCGGGACAAGATACGCAGTATTTT. Protein sequence: CASRQGSGQDTQYF.

The chain couples TRBV30 to TRBJ2-7, with D maybe TRBD2 (5 bases). The CDR3 consists of 13 residues. Germline assignment: CDR1 GTSNPN and CDR2 SVGIG (reference sequence). Trimming pared 7 bases from V and 1 base from J, leaving 14 bases between. Here the CDR3 DNA reads TGTGCCTACTTCGGGGAGAAATCCTACGAGCAGTACTTC. Amino acid sequence: CAYFGEKSYEQYF. The entire variable domain, with the rest obtained from reference TRBV30 and TRBJ2-7, is as follows: SQTIHQWPATLVQPVGSPLSLECTVEGTSNPNLYWYRQAAGRGLQLLFYSVGIGQISSEVPQNLSASRPQDRQFILSSKKLLLSDSGFYLCAYFGEKSYEQYFGPGTRLTVT.